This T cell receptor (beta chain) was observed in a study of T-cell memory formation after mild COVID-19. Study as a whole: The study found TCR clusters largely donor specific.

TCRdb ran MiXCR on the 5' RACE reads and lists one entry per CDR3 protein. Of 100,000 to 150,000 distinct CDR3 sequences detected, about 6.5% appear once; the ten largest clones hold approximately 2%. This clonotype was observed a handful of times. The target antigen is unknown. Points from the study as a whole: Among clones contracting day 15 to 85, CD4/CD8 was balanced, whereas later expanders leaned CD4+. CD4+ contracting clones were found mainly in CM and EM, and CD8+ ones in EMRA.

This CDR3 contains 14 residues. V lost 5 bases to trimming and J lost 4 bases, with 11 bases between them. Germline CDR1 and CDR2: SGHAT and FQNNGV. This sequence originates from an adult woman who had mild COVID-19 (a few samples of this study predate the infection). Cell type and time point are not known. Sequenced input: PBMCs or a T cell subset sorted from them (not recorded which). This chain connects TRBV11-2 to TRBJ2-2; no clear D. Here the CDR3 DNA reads TGTGCCAGCAGCCGTTGGGCCATCACCGGGGAGCTGTTTTTT. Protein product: CASSRWAITGELFF.